Presented here are 20 T cell receptor beta chains from one specimen sequenced in a study of cytomegalovirus exposure and HLA in healthy donors. The PCR employed 60 Vbeta primers together with 13 Jbeta primers. TCRdb keeps only in-frame clones here, not all; method: immunoSEQ multiplex PCR. The data contain about 98,000 clones, about 60% of them singletons. Sample: PBMCs. The receptor set was obtained from a human donor in good health.

CDR3 loop: CASSSDRGLTDTQYF. The CDR3 region has the DNA TGTGCCAGCAGCTCGGACAGGGGGCTCACAGATACGCAGTATTTT. The chain has TRBV5-4 and TRBJ2-3; 11 bases line up with TRBD1. The CDR3 runs to 15 residues. V trimming: 3 bases; J trimming: 2 bases; junction bases outside the gene matches: 2. Looked up from germline, CDR1 is SGHNT and CDR2 is YYREEE (reference sequence).

The chain is built from TRBV19 and TRBJ2-5, with a tentative D call TRBD1 (5 bases). Per the germline V gene, CDR1 is LNHDA and CDR2 is SQIVND (reference sequence). Trimming removed 4 bases from V and 1 base from J, with 13 bases in between. The CDR3 runs 15 residues. CDR3 bases: TGTGCCAGTAGTAACTCGGGCAGGGCCCAAGAGACCCAGTACTTC. Translated, it gives CASSNSGRAQETQYF.

The chain's CDR3 is CASSQRRDRGNYGYTF. The CDR3 bases are TGTGCCAGCAGCCAACGCCGGGACAGGGGGAACTATGGCTACACCTTC. The chain carries TRBV4-2 and TRBJ1-2; TRBD1 matches at 11 bases. Germline trimming cut 2 bases from V and 2 bases from J; bases unmatched to any gene: 4. This CDR3 contains 16 residues. CDR1 is LGHNA and CDR2 is YNFKEQ in the germline V gene.

The V call is TRBV4-2, the J call TRBJ2-1; 7 bases are shared with TRBD2. CDR1 and CDR2 from the germline V gene are LGHNA and YNFKEQ. V trimming: 0 bases; J trimming: 9 bases; junction bases outside the gene matches: 8. The CDR3 covers 15 residues. CDR3: CASSQELVTGGEQFF. DNA for the CDR3: TGTGCCAGCAGCCAAGAACTAGTCACGGGGGGTGAGCAGTTCTTC.

The CDR3 loop is CASNLPGPQYF. CDR3 coding DNA: TGTGCCAGCAACCTACCAGGTCCGCAGTATTTT. The chain couples TRBV2 to TRBJ2-3; D gene uncertain. The germline V gene has CDR1 SNHLY and CDR2 FYNNEI. Trimming took 7 bases from V and 10 from J, leaving 12 bases between them. The CDR3 is 11 amino acids.

This clone was seen a single time. The chain carries TRBV30 and TRBJ2-7; no clear D gene. V was cut by 2 bases and J by 0 bases, with 2 bases left in between. The CDR3 has 11 amino acids. Germline V gives CDR1 GTSNPN, CDR2 SVGIG (reference sequence). CDR3 nucleotide sequence: TGTGCCTGGAGTCACTCCTACGAGCAGTACTTC. It specifies CAWSHSYEQYF.

The rearrangement links TRBV18 to TRBJ2-2; TRBD1 matches at 12 bases. In germline, CDR1 is KGHSH, CDR2 LQKENI. With 3 bases clipped from V and 7 bases from J, the junction kept 9 bases outside the gene matches. The CDR3 is 17 residues long. The CDR3: CASSPTGTGGRNGELFF. The CDR3 nucleotides are TGTGCCAGCTCACCTACCGGGACAGGGGGCCGGAACGGGGAGCTGTTTTTT.

The chain has TRBV19 and TRBJ2-1; TRBD1 agrees at 9 bases. CDR3 length: 15 residues. The V gene's germline CDR1 is LNHDA and CDR2 SQIVND (reference sequence). The V gene end was trimmed by 6 bases and the J gene end by 0 bases; junction bases not matched to a gene: 3. The CDR3 DNA sequence: TGTGCCAGTAGGTTGGACAGGGGCTCCTACAATGAGCAGTTCTTC. It yields the protein CASRLDRGSYNEQFF. Full variable domain (missing parts from reference TRBV19 and TRBJ2-1): DGGITQSPKYLFRKEGQNVTLSCEQNLNHDAMYWYRQDPGQGLRLIYYSQIVNDFQKGDIAEGYSVSREKKESFPLTVTSAQKNPTAFYLCASRLDRGSYNEQFFGPGTRLTVL.

This rearrangement joins TRBV7-8 to TRBJ2-1; no definite D call. Germline loops: CDR1 SGHVS, CDR2 FQNEAQ. V lost 4 bases, J lost 2 bases, and 12 bases lay in between. CDR3 size: 15 residues. Written as DNA, the CDR3 is TGTGCCAGCAGCTCCACCCTAGGAACCTACAATGAGCAGTTCTTC. Translated: CASSSTLGTYNEQFF.

The chain joins TRBV14 to TRBJ2-7; 9 positions match TRBD1. Germline assignment: CDR1 SGHDN and CDR2 FVKESK. CDR3 length: 16 amino acids. After removal of 3 bases from V and 3 bases from J, the junction contained 9 bases not matched to a gene. DNA of the CDR3: TGTGCCAGCAGCCAGGGGACAGGGCTGATATACTACGAGCAGTACTTC. It encodes CASSQGTGLIYYEQYF.

J is TRBJ1-4 and V is TRBV18, with D uncertain. Germline V lookup: CDR1 KGHSH, CDR2 LQKENI. This CDR3 has 13 amino acids. The V end lost 6 bases, the J end lost 5 bases, and 10 bases lay between the germline ends. CDR3: CASSLGLNEKLFF. The CDR3 DNA is TGTGCCAGCTCCCTGGGCCTAAATGAAAAACTGTTTTTT.

The V gene is TRBV15, the J gene TRBJ1-5, with D possibly being TRBD1 (5 bases). The CDR3 runs to 14 residues. CDR1 LNHNV and CDR2 YYDKDF come from the germline V gene (reference sequence). V was clipped by 1 base and J by 5 bases, with 9 bases between them. The DNA of the CDR3 is TGTGCCACCAGCAGAGGGGGGAGGTATCAGCCCCAGCATTTT. It yields the protein CATSRGGRYQPQHF.

The chain combines TRBV7-2 with TRBJ2-5; 7 bases map to TRBD1. CDR3 size: 15 residues. With V trimmed by 3 bases and J by 5 bases, 9 bases remained unmatched. Germline V gene sequence: CDR1 SGHTA, CDR2 FQGNSA. The CDR3 here is CASSLRGRLLETQYF. DNA of the CDR3: TGTGCCAGCAGCTTGAGGGGGCGCTTACTGGAGACCCAGTACTTC.

This clone was observed a handful of times. The V and J genes are TRBV30 and TRBJ1-5, with 7 bases identical to TRBD1. Germline loops: CDR1 GTSNPN, CDR2 SVGIG (reference sequence). This CDR3 is 15 amino acids long. Germline trimming cut 3 bases from V and 0 bases from J; bases unmatched to any gene: 5. The chain's CDR3 is CAWSPGTASNQPQHF. CDR3 nucleotides: TGTGCCTGGAGCCCCGGGACAGCTAGCAATCAGCCCCAGCATTTT.

In its sample, this clone was seen a few times. This chain joins TRBV2 and TRBJ2-3, with 9 bases fitting TRBD2. Germline CDR1 SNHLY, CDR2 FYNNEI. The CDR3 extends over 14 amino acids. J lost 0 bases, V lost 8 bases, and 3 bases had no gene match. CDR3 coding DNA: TGTGCCAGCCGTCTAGCGGGGAGCACAGATACGCAGTATTTT. It encodes CASRLAGSTDTQYF.

This clone was observed a single time. The V gene is TRBV10-1, the J gene TRBJ2-5; 7 nucleotides line up with TRBD2. V shed 3 bases, J shed 2 bases, and the junction held 12 bases outside the gene matches. The CDR3 totals 17 residues. CDR1 is WNHNN, CDR2 SYGVQD, per germline (reference sequence). In nucleotides, the CDR3 is TGCGCCAGCAGTGACCCCTTAGCGGGCGATGAACAAGAGACCCAGTACTTC. This translates into CASSDPLAGDEQETQYF.

In its sample, this clone was seen a few times. This chain uses TRBV27 with TRBJ1-4, with D uncertain. Germline V gene sequence: CDR1 MNHEY, CDR2 SMNVEV (reference sequence). Deletions cut 2 bases from V and 11 bases from J, with 12 bases between. The CDR3 is made up of 13 amino acids. CDR3 loop: CASSLSPVGKLFF. The CDR3 DNA is TGTGCCAGCAGTTTAAGTCCGGTCGGGAAACTGTTTTTT.

The CDR3 loop reads CASRPGYPNTGELFF. The CDR3 DNA sequence: TGTGCCAGCCGTCCCGGGTACCCGAACACCGGGGAGCTGTTTTTT. The gene calls are TRBV18 and TRBJ2-2; D not certain. CDR3 length: 15 amino acids. V lost 8 bases and J 0 bases, leaving 13 bases between the germline ends. Germline values: CDR1 KGHSH, CDR2 LQKENI. Full variable domain (remainder filled in from reference TRBV18 and TRBJ2-2): NAGVMQNPRHLVRRRGQEARLRCSPMKGHSHVYWYRQLPEEGLKFMVYLQKENIIDESGMPKERFSAEFPKEGPSILRIQQVVRGDSAAYFCASRPGYPNTGELFFGEGSRLTVL.

The chain couples TRBV15 to TRBJ1-5; D remains ambiguous. The CDR3 length is 17 residues. Germline V gives CDR1 LNHNV, CDR2 YYDKDF (reference sequence). V lost 5 bases and J 5 bases, leaving 22 bases between the germline ends. The DNA for the CDR3 is TGTGCCACCAGCTTCTCACGTTCCCGGGAACTTCATCAGCCCCAGCATTTT. It yields the protein CATSFSRSRELHQPQHF.

V and J are TRBV19 and TRBJ2-7; no clear D gene. There are 13 residues in the CDR3. V shed 3 bases and J shed 3 bases, with 9 bases lying between them. Germline V gene sequence: CDR1 LNHDA, CDR2 SQIVND (reference sequence). The CDR3 nucleotides read TGTGCCAGTAGTATGGCAGGTTACTACGAGCAGTACTTC. Its protein product is CASSMAGYYEQYF.